Here is one T cell receptor beta chain with its context. All participating donors were Caucasian adults from Nashville, Tennessee. These data originate in a study of shared clonotypes between healthy human individuals. Repertoires were generated with immunoSEQ multiplex PCR, while TCRdb's copy carries only in-frame clones and drops some. The top ten clones hold about 1.8% of a sample with 650,000 to 800,000 clones, just under 75% of them seen once. The CDR3 sequence is 15 residues long. Germline CDR1 and CDR2: SGHNT and YENEEA. The V segment lost 6 bases and the J segment 4 bases; nucleotides outside the gene matches: 5.

This receptor was taken from a woman in her twenties or thirties in good health. The rearrangement links TRBV11-3 to TRBJ2-2; 10 bases are a match to TRBD1. Source material: memory CD4+ T cells sorted from blood. The subset: CD45RA-negative fraction. The CDR3: CASSPGTGVTGELFF. DNA for the CDR3: TGTGCCAGCAGTCCCGGGACAGGGGTCACCGGGGAGCTGTTTTTT. Variable domain in full (rest from reference TRBV11-3 and TRBJ2-2): EAGVVQSPRYKIIEKKQPVAFWCNPISGHNTLYWYLQNLGQGPELLIRYENEEAVDDSQLPKDRFSAERLKGVDSTLKIQPAELGDSAVYLCASSPGTGVTGELFFGEGSRLTVL.